This T cell receptor beta chain is drawn from a study of shared clonotypes between healthy human individuals. To note about this clone: The same CDR3 also results from other DNA sequences found in this sample.

Germline loops: CDR1 SEHNR, CDR2 FQNEAQ (reference sequence). CDR3 length: 15 residues. J was trimmed by 3 bases and V by 1 base; bases with no gene match: 4. The repertoire was sequenced with immunoSEQ multiplex PCR; TCRdb's copy has only in-frame clones and lacks some. The table includes fewer than 3 million clones, around 90% detected once. The genes are TRBV7-9 and TRBJ2-3, with 7 bases lining up with TRBD2. This TCR was recovered from a man aged 18 to 35 in good health. Some clones in this sample may be carry-over from other donors' samples. Source material: naive CD4+ T cells from PBMCs. The subset: CD45RA+ positively selected. CDR3 protein: CASSLEGGRTDTQYF. CDR3 nucleotides: TGTGCCAGCAGCTTAGAAGGCGGGAGAACAGATACGCAGTATTTT.